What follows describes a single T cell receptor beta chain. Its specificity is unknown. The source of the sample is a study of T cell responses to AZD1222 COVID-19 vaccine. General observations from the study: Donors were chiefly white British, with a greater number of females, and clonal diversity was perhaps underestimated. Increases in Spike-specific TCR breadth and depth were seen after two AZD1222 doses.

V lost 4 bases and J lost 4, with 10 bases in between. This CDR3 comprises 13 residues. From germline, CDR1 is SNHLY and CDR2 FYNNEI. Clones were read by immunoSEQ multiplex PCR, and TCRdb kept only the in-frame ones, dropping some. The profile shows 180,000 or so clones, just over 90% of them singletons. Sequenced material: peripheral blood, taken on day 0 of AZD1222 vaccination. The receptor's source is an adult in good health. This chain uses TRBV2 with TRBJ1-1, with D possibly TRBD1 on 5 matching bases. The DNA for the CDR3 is TGTGCCAGCAGTGGGGGGTTCGGCACTGAAGCTTTCTTT. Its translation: CASSGGFGTEAFF. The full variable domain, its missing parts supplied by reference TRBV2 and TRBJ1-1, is EPEVTQTPSHQVTQMGQEVILRCVPISNHLYFYWYRQILGQKVEFLVSFYNNEISEKSEIFDDQFSVERPDGSNFTLKIRSTKLEDSAMYFCASSGGFGTEAFFGQGTRLTVV.